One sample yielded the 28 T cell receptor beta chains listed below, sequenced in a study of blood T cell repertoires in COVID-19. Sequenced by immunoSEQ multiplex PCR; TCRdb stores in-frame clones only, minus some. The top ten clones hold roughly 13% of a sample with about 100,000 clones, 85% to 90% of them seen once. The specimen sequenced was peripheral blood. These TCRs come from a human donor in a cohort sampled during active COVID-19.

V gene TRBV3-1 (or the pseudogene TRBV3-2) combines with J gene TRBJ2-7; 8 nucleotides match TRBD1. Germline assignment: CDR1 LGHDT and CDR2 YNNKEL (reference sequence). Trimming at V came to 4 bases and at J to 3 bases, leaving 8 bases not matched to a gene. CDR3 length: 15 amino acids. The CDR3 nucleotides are TGTGCCAGCAGCCGGAAGGGACAGGCGAGCTACGAGCAGTACTTC. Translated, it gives CASSRKGQASYEQYF.

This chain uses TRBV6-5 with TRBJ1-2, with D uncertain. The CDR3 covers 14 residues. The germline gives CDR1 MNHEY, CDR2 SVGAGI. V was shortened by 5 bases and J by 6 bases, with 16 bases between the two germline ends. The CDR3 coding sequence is TGTGCCAGCAGTACAAGAACCGGGAAGCATGGCTACACCTTC. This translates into CASSTRTGKHGYTF.

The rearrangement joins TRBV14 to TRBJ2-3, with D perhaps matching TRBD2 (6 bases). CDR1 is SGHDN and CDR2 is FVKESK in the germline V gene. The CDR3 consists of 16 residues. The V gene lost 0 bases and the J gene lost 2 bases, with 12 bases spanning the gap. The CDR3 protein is CASSQDLLAHTDTQYF. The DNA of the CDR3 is TGTGCCAGCAGCCAAGATCTCCTAGCGCACACAGATACGCAGTATTTT.

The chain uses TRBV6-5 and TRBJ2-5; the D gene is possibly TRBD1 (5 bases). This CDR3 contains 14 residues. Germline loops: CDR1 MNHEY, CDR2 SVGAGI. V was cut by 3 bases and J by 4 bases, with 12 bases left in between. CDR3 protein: CASSYLTRGETQYF. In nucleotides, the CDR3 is TGTGCCAGCAGTTATTTGACAAGGGGAGAGACCCAGTACTTC.

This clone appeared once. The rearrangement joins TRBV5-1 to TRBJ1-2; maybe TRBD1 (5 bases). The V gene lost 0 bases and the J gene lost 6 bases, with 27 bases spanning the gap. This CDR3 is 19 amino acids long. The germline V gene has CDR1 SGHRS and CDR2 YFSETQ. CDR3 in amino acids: CASSLDPAQVSAGNNGYTF. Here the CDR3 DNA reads TGCGCCAGCAGCTTGGATCCCGCTCAAGTATCCGCAGGGAACAATGGCTACACCTTC.

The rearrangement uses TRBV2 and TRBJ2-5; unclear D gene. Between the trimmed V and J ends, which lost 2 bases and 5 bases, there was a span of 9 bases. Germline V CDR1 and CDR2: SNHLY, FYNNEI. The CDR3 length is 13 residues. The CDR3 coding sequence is TGTGCCAGCAGTGAACTGGAGCTGGAGACCCAGTACTTC. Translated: CASSELELETQYF. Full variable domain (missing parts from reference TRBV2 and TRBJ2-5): EPEVTQTPSHQVTQMGQEVILRCVPISNHLYFYWYRQILGQKVEFLVSFYNNEISEKSEIFDDQFSVERPDGSNFTLKIRSTKLEDSAMYFCASSELELETQYFGPGTRLLVL.

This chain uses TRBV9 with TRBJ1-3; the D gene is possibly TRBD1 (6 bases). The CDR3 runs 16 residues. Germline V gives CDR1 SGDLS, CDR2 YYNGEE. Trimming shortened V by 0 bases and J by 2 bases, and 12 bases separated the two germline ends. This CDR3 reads CASSVEVGGPGNTIYF. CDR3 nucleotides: TGTGCCAGCAGCGTAGAGGTGGGGGGGCCTGGAAACACCATATATTTT.

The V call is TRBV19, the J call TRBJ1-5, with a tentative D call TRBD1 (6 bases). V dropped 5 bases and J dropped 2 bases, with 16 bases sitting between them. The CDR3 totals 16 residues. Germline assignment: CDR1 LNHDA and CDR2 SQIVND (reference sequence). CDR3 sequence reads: CASSAWTVFGNQPQHF. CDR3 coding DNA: TGTGCCAGTAGTGCCTGGACAGTTTTCGGCAATCAGCCCCAGCATTTT.

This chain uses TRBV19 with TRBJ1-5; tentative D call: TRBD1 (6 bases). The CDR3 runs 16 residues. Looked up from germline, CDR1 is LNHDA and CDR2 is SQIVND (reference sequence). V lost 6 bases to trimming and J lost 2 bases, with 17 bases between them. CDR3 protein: CASSRRGAGGNQPQHF. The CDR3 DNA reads TGTGCCAGTAGCCGCCGGGGGGCAGGAGGCAATCAGCCCCAGCATTTT. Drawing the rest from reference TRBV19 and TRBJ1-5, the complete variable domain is DGGITQSPKYLFRKEGQNVTLSCEQNLNHDAMYWYRQDPGQGLRLIYYSQIVNDFQKGDIAEGYSVSREKKESFPLTVTSAQKNPTAFYLCASSRRGAGGNQPQHFGDGTRLSIL.

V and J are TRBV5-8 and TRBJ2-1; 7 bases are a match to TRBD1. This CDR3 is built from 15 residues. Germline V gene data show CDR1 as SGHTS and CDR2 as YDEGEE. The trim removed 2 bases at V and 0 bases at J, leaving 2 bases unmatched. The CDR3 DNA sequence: TGTGCCAGCAGCTTATCAGGGGGCTCCTACAATGAGCAGTTCTTC. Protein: CASSLSGGSYNEQFF.

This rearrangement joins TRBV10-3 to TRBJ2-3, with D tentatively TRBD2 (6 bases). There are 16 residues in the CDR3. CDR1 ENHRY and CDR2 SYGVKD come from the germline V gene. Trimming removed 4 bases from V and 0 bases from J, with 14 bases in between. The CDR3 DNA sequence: TGTGCCATCAGTGGAGGGACTTCTACTAGCACAGATACGCAGTATTTT. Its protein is CAISGGTSTSTDTQYF.

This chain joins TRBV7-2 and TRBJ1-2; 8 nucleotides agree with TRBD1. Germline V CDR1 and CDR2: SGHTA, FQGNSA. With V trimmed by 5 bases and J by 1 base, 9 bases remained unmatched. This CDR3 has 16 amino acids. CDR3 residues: CASSPGGTGVNYGYTF. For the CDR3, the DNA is TGTGCCAGCAGCCCAGGGGGGACAGGAGTTAACTATGGCTACACCTTC.

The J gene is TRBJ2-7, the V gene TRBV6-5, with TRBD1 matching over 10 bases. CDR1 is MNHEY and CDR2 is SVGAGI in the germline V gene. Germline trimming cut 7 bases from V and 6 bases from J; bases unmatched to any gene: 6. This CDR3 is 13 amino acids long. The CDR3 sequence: CASTRQGAPEQYF. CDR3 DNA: TGTGCCAGCACTCGACAGGGGGCGCCCGAGCAGTACTTC.

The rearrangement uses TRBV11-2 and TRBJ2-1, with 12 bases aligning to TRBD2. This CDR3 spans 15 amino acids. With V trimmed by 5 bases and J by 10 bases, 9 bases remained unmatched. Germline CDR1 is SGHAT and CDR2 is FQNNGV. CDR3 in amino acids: CASSPRLAGGKEQFF. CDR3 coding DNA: TGTGCCAGCAGCCCACGGCTAGCGGGGGGGAAAGAGCAGTTCTTC.

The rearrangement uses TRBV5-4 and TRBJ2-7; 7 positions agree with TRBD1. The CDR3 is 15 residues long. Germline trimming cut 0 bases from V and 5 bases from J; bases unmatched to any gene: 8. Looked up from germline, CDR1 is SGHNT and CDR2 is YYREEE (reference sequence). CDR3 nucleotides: TGTGCCAGCAGCTTGGCGACAGGGAAAGGCCACGAGCAGTACTTC. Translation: CASSLATGKGHEQYF.

CDR3 DNA sequence: TGTGCCAGCTCACCTTGGTGGACAGGGGGCGAAGAGGGCTACACCTTC. It is translated as CASSPWWTGGEEGYTF. The genes are TRBV18 and TRBJ1-2; TRBD1 agrees at 11 bases. The CDR3 runs 16 residues. Losses at the gene ends were 3 bases for V and 8 bases for J; bases not matched to a gene: 11. Germline V lookup: CDR1 KGHSH, CDR2 LQKENI.

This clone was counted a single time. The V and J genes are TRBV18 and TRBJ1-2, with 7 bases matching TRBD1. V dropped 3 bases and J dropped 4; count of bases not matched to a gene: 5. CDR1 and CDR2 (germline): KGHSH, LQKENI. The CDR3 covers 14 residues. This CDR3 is CASSPTGNTYGYTF. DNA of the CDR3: TGTGCCAGCTCACCGACAGGGAATACCTATGGCTACACCTTC.

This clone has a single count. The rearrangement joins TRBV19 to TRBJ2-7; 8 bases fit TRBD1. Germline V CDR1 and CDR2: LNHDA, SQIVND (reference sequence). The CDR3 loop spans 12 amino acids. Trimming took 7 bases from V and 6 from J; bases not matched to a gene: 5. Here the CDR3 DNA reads TGTGCCAGTACTGACAGGGGAACCGAGCAGTACTTC. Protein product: CASTDRGTEQYF.

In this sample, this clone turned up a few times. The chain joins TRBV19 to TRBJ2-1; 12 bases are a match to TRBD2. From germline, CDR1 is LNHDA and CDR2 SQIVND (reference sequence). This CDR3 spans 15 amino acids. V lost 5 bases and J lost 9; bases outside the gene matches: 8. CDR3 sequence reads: CASSPGLAGMREQFF. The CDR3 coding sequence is TGTGCCAGTAGTCCAGGACTAGCGGGAATGCGTGAGCAGTTCTTC. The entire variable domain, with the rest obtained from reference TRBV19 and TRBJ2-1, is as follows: DGGITQSPKYLFRKEGQNVTLSCEQNLNHDAMYWYRQDPGQGLRLIYYSQIVNDFQKGDIAEGYSVSREKKESFPLTVTSAQKNPTAFYLCASSPGLAGMREQFFGPGTRLTVL.

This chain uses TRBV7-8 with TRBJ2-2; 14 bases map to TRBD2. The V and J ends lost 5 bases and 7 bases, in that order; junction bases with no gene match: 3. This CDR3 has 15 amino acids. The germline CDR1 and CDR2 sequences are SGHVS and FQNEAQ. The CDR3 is CASSPGTSGGGELFF. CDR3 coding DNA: TGTGCCAGCAGCCCCGGGACTAGCGGGGGCGGGGAGCTGTTTTTT.

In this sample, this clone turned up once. For the CDR3, the DNA is TGCGCCAGCAGAGCTCGCGGCCTTAACTATGGCTACACCTTC. Its translation is CASRARGLNYGYTF. The rearrangement uses TRBV10-2 and TRBJ1-2; D is uncertain. Germline V gene data show CDR1 as WSHSY and CDR2 as SAAADI. The CDR3 runs 14 residues. The V end was cut by 6 bases, the J end by 1 base, with 12 bases between.

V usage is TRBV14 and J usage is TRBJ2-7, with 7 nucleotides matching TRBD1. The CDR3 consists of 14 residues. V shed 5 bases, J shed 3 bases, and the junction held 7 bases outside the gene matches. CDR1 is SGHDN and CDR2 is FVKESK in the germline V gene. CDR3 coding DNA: TGTGCCAGCAGCGGGGACAGTTACTTCTACGAGCAGTACTTC. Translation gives CASSGDSYFYEQYF.

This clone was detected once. The CDR3 DNA reads as TGTGCCATCAGCTCGACTAGTAGGGTCGGGAATGAGCAGTTCTTC. It is translated as CAISSTSRVGNEQFF. The gene calls are TRBV10-3 and TRBJ2-1; a weak D match, TRBD2 (6 bases). This CDR3 is built from 15 residues. The germline gives CDR1 ENHRY, CDR2 SYGVKD. Trimming removed 6 bases from V and 7 bases from J, with 19 bases in between.

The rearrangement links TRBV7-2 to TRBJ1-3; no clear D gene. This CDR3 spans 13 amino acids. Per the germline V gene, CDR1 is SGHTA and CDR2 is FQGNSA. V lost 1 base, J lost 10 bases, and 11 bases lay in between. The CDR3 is CASSLEVGGTIYF. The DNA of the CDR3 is TGTGCCAGCAGCTTAGAGGTCGGCGGGACCATATATTTT.

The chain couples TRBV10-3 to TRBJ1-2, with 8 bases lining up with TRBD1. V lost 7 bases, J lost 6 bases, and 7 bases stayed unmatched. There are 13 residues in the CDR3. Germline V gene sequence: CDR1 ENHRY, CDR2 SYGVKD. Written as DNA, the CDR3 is TGTGCCATCACCATGGGACAGGCAGATGGCTACACCTTC. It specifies CAITMGQADGYTF.

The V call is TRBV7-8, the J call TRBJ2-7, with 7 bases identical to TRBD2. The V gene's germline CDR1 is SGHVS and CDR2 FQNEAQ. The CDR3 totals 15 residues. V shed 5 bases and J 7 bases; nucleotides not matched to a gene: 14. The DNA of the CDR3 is TGTGCCAGCAGCCGAACGGGGACTACCTCGGGGGAGCAGTACTTC. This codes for CASSRTGTTSGEQYF.

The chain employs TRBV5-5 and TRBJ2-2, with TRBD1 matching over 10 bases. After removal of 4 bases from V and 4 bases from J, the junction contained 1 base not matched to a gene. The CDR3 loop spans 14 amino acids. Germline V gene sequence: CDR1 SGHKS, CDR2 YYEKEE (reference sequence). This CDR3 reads CASSRDRGTGELFF. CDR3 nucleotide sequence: TGTGCCAGCAGCCGGGACAGGGGCACCGGGGAGCTGTTTTTT.

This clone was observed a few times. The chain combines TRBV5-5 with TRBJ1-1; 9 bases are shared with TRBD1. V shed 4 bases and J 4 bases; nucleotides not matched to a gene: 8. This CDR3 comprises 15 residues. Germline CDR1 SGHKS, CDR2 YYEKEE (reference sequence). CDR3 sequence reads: CASSAYRGHVTEAFF. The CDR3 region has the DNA TGTGCCAGCAGCGCTTACAGGGGGCACGTCACTGAAGCTTTCTTT.